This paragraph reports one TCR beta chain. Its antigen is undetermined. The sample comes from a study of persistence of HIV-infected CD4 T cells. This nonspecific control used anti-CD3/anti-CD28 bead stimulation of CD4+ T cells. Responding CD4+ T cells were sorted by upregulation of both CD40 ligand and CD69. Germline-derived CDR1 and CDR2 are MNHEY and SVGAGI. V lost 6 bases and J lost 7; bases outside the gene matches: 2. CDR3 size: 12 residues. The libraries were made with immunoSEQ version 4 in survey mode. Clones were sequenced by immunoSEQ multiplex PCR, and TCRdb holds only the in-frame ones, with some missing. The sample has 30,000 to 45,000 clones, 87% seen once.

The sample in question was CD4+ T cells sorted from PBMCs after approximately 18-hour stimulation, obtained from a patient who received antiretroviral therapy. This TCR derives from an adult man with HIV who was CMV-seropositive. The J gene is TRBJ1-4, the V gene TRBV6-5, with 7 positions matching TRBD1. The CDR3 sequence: CASSRDSEKLFF. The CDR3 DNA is TGTGCCAGCAGCCGGGACAGTGAAAAACTGTTTTTT.